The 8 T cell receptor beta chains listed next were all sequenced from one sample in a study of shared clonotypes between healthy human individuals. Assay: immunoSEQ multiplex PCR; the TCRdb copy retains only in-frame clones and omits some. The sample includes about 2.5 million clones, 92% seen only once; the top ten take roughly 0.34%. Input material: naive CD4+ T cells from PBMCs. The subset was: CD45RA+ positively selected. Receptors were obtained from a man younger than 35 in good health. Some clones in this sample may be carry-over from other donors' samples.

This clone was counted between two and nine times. The CDR3 protein is CASSRDTLGQHF. CDR3 DNA: TGTGCCAGCTCACGGGACACTTTAGGACAGCATTTT. The chain joins TRBV18 to TRBJ1-5; a possible D gene is TRBD1 (6 bases). CDR1 and CDR2 from the germline V gene are KGHSH and LQKENI. CDR3 length: 12 residues. The V gene lost 4 bases and the J gene lost 13 bases, with 14 bases spanning the gap.

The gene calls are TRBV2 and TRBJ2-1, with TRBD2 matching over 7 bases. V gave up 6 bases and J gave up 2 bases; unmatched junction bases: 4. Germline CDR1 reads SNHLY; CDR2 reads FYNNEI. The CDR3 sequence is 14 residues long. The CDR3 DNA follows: TGTGCCAGCAGCCAAGCGGGGCCCTACAATGAGCAGTTCTTC. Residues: CASSQAGPYNEQFF. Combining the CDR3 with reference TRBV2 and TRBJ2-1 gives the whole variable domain EPEVTQTPSHQVTQMGQEVILRCVPISNHLYFYWYRQILGQKVEFLVSFYNNEISEKSEIFDDQFSVERPDGSNFTLKIRSTKLEDSAMYFCASSQAGPYNEQFFGPGTRLTVL.

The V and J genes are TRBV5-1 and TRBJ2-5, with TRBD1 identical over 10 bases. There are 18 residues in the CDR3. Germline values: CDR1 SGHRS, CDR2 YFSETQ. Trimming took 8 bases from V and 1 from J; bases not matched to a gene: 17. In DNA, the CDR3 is TGCGCCAGTGGTAGGGGACAGGGGAGCAATATTGGCCAAGAGACCCAGTACTTC. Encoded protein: CASGRGQGSNIGQETQYF.

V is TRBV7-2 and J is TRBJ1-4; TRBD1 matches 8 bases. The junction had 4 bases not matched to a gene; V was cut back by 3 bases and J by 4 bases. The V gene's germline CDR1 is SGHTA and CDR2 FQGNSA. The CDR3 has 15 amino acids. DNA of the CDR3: TGTGCCAGCAGCTTGCGGACAGGGTTTAATGAAAAACTGTTTTTT. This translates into CASSLRTGFNEKLFF.

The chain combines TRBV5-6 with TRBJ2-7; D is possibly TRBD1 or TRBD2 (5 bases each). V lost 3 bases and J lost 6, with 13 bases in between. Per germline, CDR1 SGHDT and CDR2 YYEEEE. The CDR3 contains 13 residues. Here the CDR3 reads CASSWGPSGEQYF. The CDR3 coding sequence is TGTGCCAGCAGCTGGGGACCGTCCGGCGAGCAGTACTTC.

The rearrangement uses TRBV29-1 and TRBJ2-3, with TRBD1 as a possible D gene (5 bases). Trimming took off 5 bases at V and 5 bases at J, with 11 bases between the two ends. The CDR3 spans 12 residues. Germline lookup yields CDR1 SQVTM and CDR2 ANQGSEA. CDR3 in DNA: TGCAGCGTTACCAGGGTCAGAGATACGCAGTATTTT. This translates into CSVTRVRDTQYF.

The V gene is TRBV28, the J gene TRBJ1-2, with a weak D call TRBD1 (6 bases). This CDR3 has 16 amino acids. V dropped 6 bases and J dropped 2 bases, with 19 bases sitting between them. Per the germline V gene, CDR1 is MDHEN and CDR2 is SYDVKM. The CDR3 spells CASSYKLQGKNYGYTF. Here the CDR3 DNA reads TGTGCCAGCAGCTACAAGTTGCAGGGGAAAAACTATGGCTACACCTTC.

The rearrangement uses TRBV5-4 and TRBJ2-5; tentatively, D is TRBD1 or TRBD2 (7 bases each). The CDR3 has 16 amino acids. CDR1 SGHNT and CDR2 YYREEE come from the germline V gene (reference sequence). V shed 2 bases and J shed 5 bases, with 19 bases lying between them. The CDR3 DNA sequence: TGTGCCAGCAGCTTAGGGAGGGGGCGCGATGTGGAGACCCAGTACTTC. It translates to CASSLGRGRDVETQYF.